These 13 T cell receptor beta chains came from one sample sequenced in a study of cytomegalovirus exposure and HLA in healthy donors. Primers: 60 Vbeta forward and 13 Jbeta reverse. Only in-frame clones appear in the TCRdb table, and some are missing; sequencing was by immunoSEQ multiplex PCR. The sample contains 100,000 to 150,000 clones, about 80% of which appear only once. Sequences were obtained from PBMCs. Source of these receptors: a young man in good health and CMV-seronegative.

This chain uses TRBV11-2 with TRBJ2-3; TRBD1 aligns across 8 bases. The ends lost 5 bases at V and 5 bases at J; junction bases unmatched: 3. CDR3 size: 13 residues. Germline CDR1 SGHAT, CDR2 FQNNGV. CDR3 nucleotide sequence: TGTGCCAGCAGCCCCGACAGGGGAGATACGCAGTATTTT. Its translation: CASSPDRGDTQYF. Drawing the rest from reference TRBV11-2 and TRBJ2-3, the complete variable domain is EAGVAQSPRYKIIEKRQSVAFWCNPISGHATLYWYQQILGQGPKLLIQFQNNGVVDDSQLPKDRFSAERLKGVDSTLKIQPAKLEDSAVYLCASSPDRGDTQYFGPGTRLTVL.

The chain employs TRBV11-2 and TRBJ2-5; weak D call: TRBD2 (6 bases). Germline V gene lookup returns CDR1 SGHAT and CDR2 FQNNGV. The V and J ends lost 7 bases and 1 base respectively, with 13 bases between them. The CDR3 length is 14 residues. CDR3 residues: CASTLSGGQETQYF. CDR3 sequence (DNA): TGTGCCAGCACGTTATCCGGGGGCCAAGAGACCCAGTACTTC.

The chain carries TRBV9 and TRBJ2-7; TRBD1 matches 9 bases. There are 16 residues in the CDR3. With 2 bases clipped from V and 1 base from J, the junction kept 7 bases outside the gene matches. Germline CDR1 reads SGDLS; CDR2 reads YYNGEE. This CDR3 is CASSVSGTGTSYEQYF. CDR3 DNA sequence: TGTGCCAGCAGCGTTTCCGGGACAGGGACTTCCTACGAGCAGTACTTC.

This rearrangement joins TRBV6-5 to TRBJ1-1; 9 nucleotides align to TRBD1. Germline loops: CDR1 MNHEY, CDR2 SVGAGI. The CDR3 extends over 15 amino acids. The V segment lost 6 bases and the J segment 4 bases; nucleotides outside the gene matches: 9. The chain's CDR3 is CASSPRGQGTTEAFF. CDR3 coding DNA: TGTGCCAGCAGCCCCCGAGGACAGGGGACCACTGAAGCTTTCTTT.

V and J are TRBV30 and TRBJ1-1; no definite D call. V shed 0 bases and J shed 0 bases, with 17 bases lying between them. The germline CDR1 and CDR2 sequences are GTSNPN and SVGIG (reference sequence). The CDR3 contains 17 residues. This CDR3 is CAWSVRWRVTMNTEAFF. Written as DNA, the CDR3 is TGTGCCTGGAGTGTACGGTGGAGGGTAACCATGAACACTGAAGCTTTCTTT. Looking up the rest from reference TRBV30 and TRBJ1-1 gives the full variable domain: SQTIHQWPATLVQPVGSPLSLECTVEGTSNPNLYWYRQAAGRGLQLLFYSVGIGQISSEVPQNLSASRPQDRQFILSSKKLLLSDSGFYLCAWSVRWRVTMNTEAFFGQGTRLTVV.

V usage is TRBV30 and J usage is TRBJ2-1; 11 positions match TRBD2. V lost 4 bases and J lost 2; bases outside the gene matches: 7. CDR1 GTSNPN and CDR2 SVGIG come from the germline V gene (reference sequence). This CDR3 spans 16 amino acids. Here the CDR3 reads CAWTITSGSAYNEQFF. As DNA, the CDR3 is TGTGCCTGGACCATTACTAGCGGGAGCGCCTACAATGAGCAGTTCTTC. Full variable domain (missing parts from reference TRBV30 and TRBJ2-1): SQTIHQWPATLVQPVGSPLSLECTVEGTSNPNLYWYRQAAGRGLQLLFYSVGIGQISSEVPQNLSASRPQDRQFILSSKKLLLSDSGFYLCAWTITSGSAYNEQFFGPGTRLTVL.

This chain links TRBV5-1 with TRBJ1-3, with 8 bases lining up with TRBD1. The CDR3 consists of 16 residues. Per germline, CDR1 SGHRS and CDR2 YFSETQ. V gave up 0 bases and J gave up 2 bases; unmatched junction bases: 4. CDR3 residues: CASSLAQGATGNTIYF. The CDR3 DNA reads TGCGCCAGCAGCTTGGCTCAGGGGGCCACTGGAAACACCATATATTTT.

The V call is TRBV4-2, the J call TRBJ2-6, with 7 bases lining up with TRBD1. The CDR3 totals 19 residues. V lost 1 base, J lost 2 bases, and 11 bases stayed unmatched. Germline values: CDR1 LGHNA, CDR2 YNFKEQ. The CDR3 spells CASSQVRDSSTAGANVLTF. DNA of the CDR3: TGTGCCAGCAGCCAAGTAAGGGACAGTTCGACAGCTGGGGCCAACGTCCTGACTTTC.

The chain has TRBV7-9 and TRBJ1-2; D ambiguous. CDR1 is SEHNR, CDR2 FQNEAQ, per germline (reference sequence). CDR3 length: 12 residues. The V end was cut by 1 base, the J end by 8 bases, with 8 bases between. In nucleotides, the CDR3 is TGTGCCAGCAGCTTAGAGTACACGGGCTACACCTTC. Protein product: CASSLEYTGYTF.

This rearrangement joins TRBV6-6 to TRBJ1-6, with a possible D match to TRBD1 (6 bases). Trimming cost V 6 bases and J 7 bases, with 7 bases left between them. CDR3 size: 12 residues. The germline V gene encodes CDR1 MNHNY and CDR2 SVGAGI (reference sequence). Here the CDR3 DNA reads TGTGCCAGCAGACAGGGAAATTCACCCCTCCACTTT. It codes for CASRQGNSPLHF.

J is TRBJ1-1 and V is TRBV9; 8 positions agree with TRBD1. The CDR3 spans 18 residues. Trimming at V came to 3 bases and at J to 1 base, leaving 14 bases not matched to a gene. Germline CDR1 reads SGDLS; CDR2 reads YYNGEE. Here the CDR3 reads CASSGNPSRTGPNTEAFF. The CDR3 nucleotides are TGTGCCAGCAGCGGCAACCCCTCTAGGACAGGGCCGAACACTGAAGCTTTCTTT.

This rearrangement joins TRBV13 to TRBJ1-1; D uncertain. V was shortened by 4 bases and J by 7 bases, with 7 bases between the two germline ends. CDR3 size: 11 residues. Germline CDR1 reads PRHDT; CDR2 reads FYEKMQ (reference sequence). The CDR3 loop reads CASSSRYEAFF. The DNA of the CDR3 is TGTGCCAGCAGCTCGAGATATGAAGCTTTCTTT.

About this clone: The same CDR3 also results from other DNA sequences found in this sample. The gene calls are TRBV27 and TRBJ1-1; D possibly corresponds to TRBD1 (5 bases). V dropped 2 bases and J dropped 0 bases, with 7 bases sitting between them. CDR1 is MNHEY and CDR2 is SMNVEV in the germline V gene (reference sequence). The CDR3 totals 14 residues. The CDR3 coding sequence is TGTGCCAGCAGTTTACAGGGATTGAACACTGAAGCTTTCTTT. Encoded protein: CASSLQGLNTEAFF.